This is a list of T cell receptor beta chains from one sample in a study of T cell responses to AZD1222 COVID-19 vaccine. This table comes from immunoSEQ multiplex PCR, and its TCRdb copy is limited to in-frame clones, with some not included. Among about 100,000 clones, approximately 90% were seen once, and the ten largest hold 1.8%. This sample comprised peripheral blood, obtained on day 0 of AZD1222 vaccination. The source of these receptors is an adult in good health. Each CDR3 is given with its conserved first and last residue. The order of the fields is D gene, V gene, clone size, J gene, CDR3 DNA, CDR3 protein. The D gene is left open where the match is weak. The listing skips clone size in some rows; elsewhere it reads once, few, many or a size class.

>TRBD1|TRBV2|.|TRBJ2-5
TGTGCCAGCAGCGGGACAGTCCAAGAGACCCAGTACTTC
CASSGTVQETQYF
>.|TRBV1|once|TRBJ1-2
TGCACCAGCAGCCAAGGGCGGGGCTACACCTTC
CTSSQGRGYTF
>.|TRBV6-2/TRBV6-3|.|TRBJ2-5
TGTGCCAGCAGTTACTCGCCGGACAGCCAAGAGACCCAGTACTTC
CASSYSPDSQETQYF
>TRBD1|TRBV28|.|TRBJ1-3
TGTGCCAGCAGTTTAGGACAGGGGAAGCCTGGAAACACCATATATTTT
CASSLGQGKPGNTIYF
>.|TRBV11-2|.|TRBJ1-3
TGTGCCAGCAGCTTAGACAGGGGAATGAGGGGAAACACCATATATTTT
CASSLDRGMRGNTIYF
>.|TRBV18|.|TRBJ1-2
TGTGCCAGCTCACCGTTACAGGGTTTGGACTATGGCTACACCTTC
CASSPLQGLDYGYTF
>.|TRBV13|.|TRBJ1-1
TGTGCCAGCAGCTTTAATGAGATGAACACTGAAGCTTTCTTT
CASSFNEMNTEAFF
>.|TRBV7-8|.|TRBJ2-7
TGTGCCAGCAGCCCCTCGGACTTC
CASSPSDF
>.|TRBV5-8|few|TRBJ1-1
TGTGCCAGCACCCCGGAGAGAGAGGACACTGAAGCTTTCTTT
CASTPEREDTEAFF
>TRBD2|TRBV19|.|TRBJ2-1
TGTGCCAGTAGTATAGTGGCTAGCGGGACCTATGAGCAGTTCTTC
CASSIVASGTYEQFF
>TRBD1|TRBV5-8|.|TRBJ2-5
TGTGCCGAACTGACGGGACAGGCGCAAGAGACCCAGTACTTC
CAELTGQAQETQYF